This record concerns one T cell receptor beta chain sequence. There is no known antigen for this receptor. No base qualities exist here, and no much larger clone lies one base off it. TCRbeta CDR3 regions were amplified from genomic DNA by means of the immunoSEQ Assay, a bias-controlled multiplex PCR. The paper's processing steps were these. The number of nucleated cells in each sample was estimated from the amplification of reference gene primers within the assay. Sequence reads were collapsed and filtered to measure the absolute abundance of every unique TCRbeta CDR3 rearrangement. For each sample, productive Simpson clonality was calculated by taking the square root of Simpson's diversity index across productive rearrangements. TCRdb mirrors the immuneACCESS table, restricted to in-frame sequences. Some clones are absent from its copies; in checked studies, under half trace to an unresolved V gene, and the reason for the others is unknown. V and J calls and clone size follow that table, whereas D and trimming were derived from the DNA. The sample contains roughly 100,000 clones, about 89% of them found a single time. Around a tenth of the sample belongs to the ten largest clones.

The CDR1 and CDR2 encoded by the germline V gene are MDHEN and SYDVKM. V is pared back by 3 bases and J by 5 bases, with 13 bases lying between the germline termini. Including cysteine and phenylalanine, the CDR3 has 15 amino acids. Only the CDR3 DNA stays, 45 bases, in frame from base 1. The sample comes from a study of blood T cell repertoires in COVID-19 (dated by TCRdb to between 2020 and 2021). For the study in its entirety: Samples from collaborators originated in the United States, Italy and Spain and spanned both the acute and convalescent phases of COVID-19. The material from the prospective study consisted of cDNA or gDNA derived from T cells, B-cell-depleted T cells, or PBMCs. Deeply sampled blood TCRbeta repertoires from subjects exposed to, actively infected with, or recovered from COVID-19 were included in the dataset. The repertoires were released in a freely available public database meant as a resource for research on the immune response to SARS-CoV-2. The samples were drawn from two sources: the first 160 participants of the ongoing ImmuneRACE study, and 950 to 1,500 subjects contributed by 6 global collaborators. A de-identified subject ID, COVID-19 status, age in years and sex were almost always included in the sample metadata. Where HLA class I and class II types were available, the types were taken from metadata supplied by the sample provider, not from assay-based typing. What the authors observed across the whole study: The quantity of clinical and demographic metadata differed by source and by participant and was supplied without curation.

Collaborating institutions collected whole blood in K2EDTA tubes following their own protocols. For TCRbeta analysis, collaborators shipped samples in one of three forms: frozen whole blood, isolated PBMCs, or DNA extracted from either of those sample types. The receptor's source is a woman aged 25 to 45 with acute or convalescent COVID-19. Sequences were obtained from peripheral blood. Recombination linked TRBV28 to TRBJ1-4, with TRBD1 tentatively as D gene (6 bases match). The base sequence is TGTGCCAGCAGTTTCGCACAGGGAGGGAATGAAAAACTGTTTTTT. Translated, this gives CASSFAQGGNEKLFF.